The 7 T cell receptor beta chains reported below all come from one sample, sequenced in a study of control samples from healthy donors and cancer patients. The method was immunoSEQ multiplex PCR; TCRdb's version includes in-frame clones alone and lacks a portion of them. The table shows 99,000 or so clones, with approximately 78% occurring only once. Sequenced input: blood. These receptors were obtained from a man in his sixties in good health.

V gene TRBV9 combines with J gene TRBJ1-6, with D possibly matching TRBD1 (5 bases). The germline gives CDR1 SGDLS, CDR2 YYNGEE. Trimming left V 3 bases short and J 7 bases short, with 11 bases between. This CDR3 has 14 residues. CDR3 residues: CASSDGGVNSPLHF. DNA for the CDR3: TGTGCCAGCAGCGATGGGGGGGTAAATTCACCCCTCCACTTT.

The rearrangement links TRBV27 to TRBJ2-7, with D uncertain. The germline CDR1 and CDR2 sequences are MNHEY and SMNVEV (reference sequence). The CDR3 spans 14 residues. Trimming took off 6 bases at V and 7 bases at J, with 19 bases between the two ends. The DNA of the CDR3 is TGTGCCAGCAGCCTCCAAGCCCTCCCGGGTGAGCAGTACTTC. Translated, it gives CASSLQALPGEQYF.

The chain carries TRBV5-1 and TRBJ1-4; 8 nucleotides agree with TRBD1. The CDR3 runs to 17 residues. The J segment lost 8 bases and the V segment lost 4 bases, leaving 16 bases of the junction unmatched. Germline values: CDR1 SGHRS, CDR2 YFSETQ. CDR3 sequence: CASSIRQGNDRGEKLFF. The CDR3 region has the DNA TGCGCCAGCAGCATCAGACAGGGGAACGACCGGGGGGAAAAACTGTTTTTT.

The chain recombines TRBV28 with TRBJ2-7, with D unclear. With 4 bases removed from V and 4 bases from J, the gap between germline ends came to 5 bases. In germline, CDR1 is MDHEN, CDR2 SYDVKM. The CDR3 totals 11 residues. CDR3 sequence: CASSSLYEQYF. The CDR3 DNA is TGTGCCAGCAGTTCCCTGTACGAGCAGTACTTC. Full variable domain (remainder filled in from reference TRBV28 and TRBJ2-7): DVKVTQSSRYLVKRTGEKVFLECVQDMDHENMFWYRQDPGLGLRLIYFSYDVKMKEKGDIPEGYSVSREKKERFSLILESASTNQTSMYLCASSSLYEQYFGPGTRLTVT.

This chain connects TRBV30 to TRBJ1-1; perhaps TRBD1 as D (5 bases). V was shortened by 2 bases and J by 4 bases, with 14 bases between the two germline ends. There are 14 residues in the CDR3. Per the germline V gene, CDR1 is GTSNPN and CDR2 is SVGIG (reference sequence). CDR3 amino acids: CAWSWGSGSTEAFF. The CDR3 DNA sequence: TGTGCCTGGAGTTGGGGGTCCGGGAGCACTGAAGCTTTCTTT. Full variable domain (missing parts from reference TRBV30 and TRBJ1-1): SQTIHQWPATLVQPVGSPLSLECTVEGTSNPNLYWYRQAAGRGLQLLFYSVGIGQISSEVPQNLSASRPQDRQFILSSKKLLLSDSGFYLCAWSWGSGSTEAFFGQGTRLTVV.

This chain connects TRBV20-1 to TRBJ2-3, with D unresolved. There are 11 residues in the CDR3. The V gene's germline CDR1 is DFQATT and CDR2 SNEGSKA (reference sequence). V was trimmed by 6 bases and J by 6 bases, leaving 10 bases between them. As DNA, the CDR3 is TGCAGTGCCCAGCTAGGGGATACGCAGTATTTT. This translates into CSAQLGDTQYF.

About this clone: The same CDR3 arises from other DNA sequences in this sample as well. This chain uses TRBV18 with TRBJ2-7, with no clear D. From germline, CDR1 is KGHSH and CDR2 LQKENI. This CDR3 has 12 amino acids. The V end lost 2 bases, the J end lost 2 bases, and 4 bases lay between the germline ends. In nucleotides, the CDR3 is TGTGCCAGCTCACCAGGGGCCTACGAGCAGTACTTC. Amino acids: CASSPGAYEQYF.